This T cell receptor (beta chain) was sequenced during a study of CD8+CD57+ T cells in acquired aplastic anemia. Germline V gene sequence: CDR1 SGHRS, CDR2 YFSETQ. Trimming removed 4 bases from V and 3 bases from J, with 8 bases in between. The CDR3 has 12 residues. Profiling of TCR beta VDJ combinations and CDR3 sequences used genomic DNA as template. TCRdb reanalysed the reads using MiXCR and keeps one entry per CDR3 protein. Here the sample spans roughly 86,000 distinct CDR3 sequences, less than 60% being singletons. Sample: sorted CD4+, CD8+, or CD8+CD57+ T cells (not recorded which) from PBMCs. This receptor was obtained from a human donor in good health, serving as a control. The V gene is TRBV5-1, the J gene TRBJ2-7; TRBD1 might be the D (6 bases). The CDR3 DNA follows: TGCGCCAGCAGCCTACAGGGCTACGAGCAGTACTTC. The encoded protein is CASSLQGYEQYF.